These T cell receptor beta chains were read from a single sample in a study of blood T cell repertoires in COVID-19. Clones were read by immunoSEQ multiplex PCR, and TCRdb kept only the in-frame ones, dropping some. The data hold around 260,000 clones, with 88% observed a single time. Sequencing was done on a sample of peripheral blood. Receptor source: a woman between 65 and 79 years old with COVID-19, enrolled during active disease. Both conserved end residues are part of each CDR3. A D gene is named only where the DNA matches it firmly. Some rows mark clone size as missing; the rest say once, few, many or name a class of expanded clone.

clone size | J gene | D gene | V gene | CDR3 DNA | CDR3 protein
NA | TRBJ2-3 | NA | TRBV5-1 | TGCGCCAGCAGATCAGGCCCAGCTAGCACAGATACGCAGTATTTT | CASRSGPASTDTQYF
NA | TRBJ1-3 | TRBD1 | TRBV18 | TGTGCCAGCTCTCCGAATCCGACAGGGGGCGTCGGAAACACCATATATTTT | CASSPNPTGGVGNTIYF
NA | TRBJ2-7 | NA | TRBV5-1 | TGCGCCAGCAGACTAACAGGAAGGAGCTCCTACGAGCAGTACTTC | CASRLTGRSSYEQYF
NA | TRBJ2-7 | NA | TRBV7-9 | TGTGCCAGCAGCTTAGTCGGAGGGCCGGACGAGCAGTACTTC | CASSLVGGPDEQYF
NA | TRBJ1-4 | TRBD1 | TRBV2 | TGTGCCAGCAGGCGGACAGGTGCAACTAATGAAAAACTGTTTTTT | CASRRTGATNEKLFF
NA | TRBJ1-5 | TRBD1 | TRBV6-5 | TGTGCCAGCAGCTCAGACAGGGCTAGTCAGCCCCAGCATTTT | CASSSDRASQPQHF
NA | TRBJ2-3 | TRBD1 | TRBV7-9 | TGTGCCAGCAGCTCCCGACCGTTGACAGGGGTTGGCACAGATACGCAGTATTTT | CASSSRPLTGVGTDTQYF
once | TRBJ2-7 | TRBD2 | TRBV5-1 | TGCGCCAGCAGCTTGGCCTTTAGCGGGGTATCCTACGAGCAGTACTTC | CASSLAFSGVSYEQYF
NA | TRBJ1-3 | NA | TRBV14 | TGTGCCAGCTCCTTCAGTAGAAACACCATATATTTT | CASSFSRNTIYF
few | TRBJ1-1 | TRBD1 | TRBV14 | TGTGCCAGCAGCCGCGCAGGGGGAAGAACTGAAGCTTTCTTT | CASSRAGGRTEAFF
NA | TRBJ1-6 | NA | TRBV5-4 | TGTGCCAGCAGCTTGGCTAATCCAGCGATTACTTCACCCCTCCACTTT | CASSLANPAITSPLHF
NA | TRBJ1-2 | NA | TRBV6-5 | TGTGCCAGCACCCCTAGGGGGAACTATGGCTACACCTTC | CASTPRGNYGYTF
NA | TRBJ2-2 | NA | TRBV7-8 | TGTGCCAGCAGCGCAACGGGACTCCTAAACACCGGGGAGCTGTTTTTT | CASSATGLLNTGELFF
NA | TRBJ2-5 | NA | TRBV6-6 | TGTGCCAGCAGCCAACGAGAACAGGGTTGGTTGCAGACCCAGTACTTC | CASSQREQGWLQTQYF
NA | TRBJ2-1 | TRBD2 | TRBV27 | TGTGCCAGCCGGCTAGCGGGAGTCAATGAGCAGTTCTTC | CASRLAGVNEQFF
NA | TRBJ1-3 | TRBD1 | TRBV6-6 | TGTGCCAGCAGTTACCTGGGACAGGCTGGAAACACCATATATTTT | CASSYLGQAGNTIYF
NA | TRBJ1-2 | TRBD1 | TRBV5-1 | TGCGCCAGCAGCCCAACCGGGACAGGGGTTGGCTACACCTTC | CASSPTGTGVGYTF
NA | TRBJ1-6 | NA | TRBV30 | TGTGCCTGGAGTGAAAATACTCCCCTCCACTTT | CAWSENTPLHF
NA | TRBJ1-1 | NA | TRBV14 | TGTGCCAGCAGGGGTACAGAGGAAGCTTTCTTT | CASRGTEEAFF
NA | TRBJ2-5 | NA | TRBV18 | TGTGCCAGCTCACCACCCACACCAGGGGAGACCCAGTACTTC | CASSPPTPGETQYF
NA | TRBJ2-2 | TRBD2 | TRBV23-1 | TGCGCCAGCAGTCAATCTTGCCCGACTAGCGGGAGTGGTGTTGGGACCGGGGAGCTGTTTTTT | CASSQSCPTSGSGVGTGELFF
NA | TRBJ2-5 | TRBD2 | TRBV28 | TGTGCCAGCATTCAACGGGGGGGGCAGTTATGGGAGACCCAGTACTTC | CASIQRGGQLWETQYF
NA | TRBJ2-5 | NA | TRBV6-5 | TGTGCCAGCCAGACCCTGGGGCGAGAATCGGAGACCCAGTACTTC | CASQTLGRESETQYF
NA | TRBJ2-1 | TRBD2 | TRBV2 | TGTGCCAGCAGGGAGGTAGCGGGAGTCAATGAGCAGTTCTTC | CASREVAGVNEQFF
NA | TRBJ2-4 | TRBD1 | TRBV9 | TGTGCCAGCAGCTCGGACAGGGCATCGGGAAACATTCAGTACTTC | CASSSDRASGNIQYF
NA | TRBJ2-2 | NA | TRBV10-2 | TGCGCCAGCAGTGAGCGCAGGGACACCGGGGAGCTGTTTTTT | CASSERRDTGELFF
NA | TRBJ1-3 | TRBD1 | TRBV7-6 | TGTGCCAGCAGCTTAACGGGACAGGGTGCTGGAAACACCATATATTTT | CASSLTGQGAGNTIYF
NA | TRBJ2-5 | NA | TRBV18 | TGTGCCAGCTCACCACAGCTACAAGAGACCCAGTACTTC | CASSPQLQETQYF
NA | TRBJ2-2 | NA | TRBV4-1 | TGCGCCAGCAGCCAACAGGGTCAGTACACCGGGGAGCTGTTTTTT | CASSQQGQYTGELFF
NA | TRBJ1-6 | NA | TRBV19 | TGTGCCAGTAGTATTCTCGGCAGGGGATCACCCCTCCACTTT | CASSILGRGSPLHF
NA | TRBJ1-5 | NA | TRBV6-2/TRBV6-3 | TGTGCCAGCAGTTACATGGTAGGGGTAGGTTCACCGCCGGGCAATCAGCCCCAGCATTTT | CASSYMVGVGSPPGNQPQHF
once | TRBJ2-7 | NA | TRBV4-3 | TGCGCCAGCAGCCAAGAGGGAGCGATCTACGAGCAGTACTTC | CASSQEGAIYEQYF
NA | TRBJ2-1 | NA | TRBV6-5 | TGTGCCAGCAGTTACTCGTGGGGCAGGGGTGCCAATGAGCAGTTCTTC | CASSYSWGRGANEQFF